The sequence of this T cell receptor (beta chain) was determined in a study of cytomegalovirus exposure and HLA in healthy donors. Study-wide results and caveats: According to reports, the classifier identified cytomegalovirus status with high specificity and sensitivity.

Germline V gene lookup returns CDR1 GTSNPN and CDR2 SVGIG (reference sequence). V gave up 3 bases and J gave up 4 bases; unmatched junction bases: 10. CDR3 length: 16 amino acids. This clone is a singleton in its sample. Its antigen is as yet unknown. PCR used 60 Vbeta primers and 13 Jbeta primers. Profiled with immunoSEQ multiplex PCR; TCRdb holds only in-frame clones, not every one. The sample yields 90,000 to 150,000 clones, less than 85% seen once. What was sequenced was PBMCs. The V gene is TRBV30, the J gene TRBJ2-7; 12 positions agree with TRBD2. The sequence was collected from a middle-aged woman in good health and CMV-seronegative. CDR3 sequence: CAWRALGTSGRYEQYF. CDR3 coding DNA: TGTGCCTGGAGGGCCCTGGGGACTAGCGGGCGTTACGAGCAGTACTTC.